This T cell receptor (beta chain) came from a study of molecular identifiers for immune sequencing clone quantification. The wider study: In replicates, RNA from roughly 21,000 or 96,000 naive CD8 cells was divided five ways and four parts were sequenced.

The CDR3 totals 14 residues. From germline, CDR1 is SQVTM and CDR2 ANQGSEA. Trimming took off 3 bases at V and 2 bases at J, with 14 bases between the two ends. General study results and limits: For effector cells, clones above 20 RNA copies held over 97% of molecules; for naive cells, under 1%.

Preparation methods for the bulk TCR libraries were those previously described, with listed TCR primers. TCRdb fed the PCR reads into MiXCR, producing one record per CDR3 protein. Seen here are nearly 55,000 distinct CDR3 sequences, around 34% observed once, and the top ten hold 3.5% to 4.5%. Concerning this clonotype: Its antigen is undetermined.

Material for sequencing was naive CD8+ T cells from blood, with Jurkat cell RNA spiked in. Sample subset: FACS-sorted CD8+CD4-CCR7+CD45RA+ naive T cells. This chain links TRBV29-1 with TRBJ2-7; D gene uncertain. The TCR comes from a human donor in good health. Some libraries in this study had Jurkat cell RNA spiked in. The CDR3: CSVEEPGFTYEQYF. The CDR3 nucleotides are TGCAGCGTTGAGGAGCCAGGTTTCACCTACGAGCAGTACTTC.